This T cell receptor (beta chain) came from a study of blood T cell repertoires in COVID-19. The method was immunoSEQ multiplex PCR; TCRdb's version includes in-frame clones alone and lacks a portion of them. The data contain 250,000 to 300,000 clones, 70% to 90% of them singletons. Germline V CDR1 and CDR2: SGDLS, YYNGEE. The V end was cut by 3 bases, the J end by 6 bases, with 12 bases between. CDR3 size: 13 residues. The sequenced material came from peripheral blood. The sequence was obtained from a woman between 55 and 75 years old with acute or convalescent COVID-19. This chain uses TRBV9 with TRBJ1-1; D gene ambiguous. This chain's CDR3 is CASSGVEGAEAFF. The CDR3 DNA follows: TGTGCCAGCAGCGGCGTCGAAGGAGCTGAAGCTTTCTTT.